This T cell receptor beta chain was sequenced in a study of control samples from healthy donors and cancer patients. Points on this clone: An end of the junction differs from the germline gene, which may be a read error.

Profiling relied on immunoSEQ multiplex PCR, and the TCRdb table lists in-frame clones only, not all of them. The repertoire holds about 65,000 clones, about nine tenths seen once, with over 1% in the top ten. There are 15 residues in the CDR3. CDR1 is MNHNS and CDR2 is SASEGT in the germline V gene. The chain couples TRBV6-1 to TRBJ2-7; either TRBD1 or TRBD2 may fit D (5 bases each). The sequencing input was PBMCs. The sequence came from a woman between 50 and 59 years old with colorectal cancer. CDR3 in DNA: TGTGCCAGCAGTGAAGCGGGGATTGGGACGGGACGGTGCATCTTC. This encodes CASSEAGIGTGRCIF.